This T cell receptor beta chain emerged from a study of identical twins. Regarding the study as a whole: Models came in too low on out-of-frame TCR alpha sharing in monozygotic twins. Out-of-frame alpha sequences that twins shared showed excess low generation probability. Analyses of zero insertions could, in part, be confounded by invariant MAIT and iNKT cells.

V shed 3 bases and J 7 bases; nucleotides not matched to a gene: 7. CDR1 and CDR2 from the germline V gene are KGHSH and LQKENI. The CDR3 has 15 residues. The cDNA had a unique molecular identifier and a template-switch universal primer site. TCRdb reprocessed the 5' RACE reads with MiXCR, giving one entry per CDR3 protein. This sample has 130,000 to 150,000 distinct CDR3 sequences, with 3% to 4% found just once. In this sample, this clonotype turned up many times. Its target is unknown. Sequenced material: memory T cells sorted from blood. This receptor was identified in a man younger than 35 in good health. The chain carries TRBV18 and TRBJ2-1; 9 nucleotides align to TRBD1. CDR3 sequence: CASSPFGTGTNEQFF. The CDR3 DNA sequence: TGTGCCAGCTCACCTTTCGGGACAGGGACGAATGAGCAGTTCTTC. The whole variable domain, remainder taken from reference TRBV18 and TRBJ2-1, is NAGVMQNPRHLVRRRGQEARLRCSPMKGHSHVYWYRQLPEEGLKFMVYLQKENIIDESGMPKERFSAEFPKEGPSILRIQQVVRGDSAAYFCASSPFGTGTNEQFFGPGTRLTVL.